This T cell receptor beta chain came from a study of CD8+CD57+ T cells in acquired aplastic anemia. Study summary: DNA per sorted CD4+ or CD8+ sample ranged about 0.2 to 30 ug, averaging roughly 3.5 ug.

Broader study findings: Patients and controls shared over 25 CD8+ CDR3 sequences, highly expressed in patients. Between patients and controls, CD8+ Simpson's diversity did not vary significantly.

Genomic DNA acted as the template from which TCR beta VDJ combination and CDR3 sequence profiling were carried out. TCRdb reprocessed the reads via MiXCR and lists one record per CDR3 protein. The table has roughly 300,000 distinct CDR3 sequences, 55% to 65% seen once. Ten or more counts support this clonotype. Its target is not known. Germline CDR1 and CDR2: SNHLY and FYNNEI. This CDR3 contains 14 residues. Trimming removed 6 bases from V and 3 bases from J, with 15 bases in between. Source material: sorted CD4+, CD8+, or CD8+CD57+ T cells (not recorded which) from PBMCs. This sequence joins TRBV2 and TRBJ2-7; perhaps TRBD1 as D (5 bases). This clonotype was obtained from a human donor with severe aplastic anemia or a healthy control (not recorded which). The CDR3 region is CASRDTGLSYEQYF. For the CDR3, the DNA is TGTGCCAGCAGAGATACAGGATTGAGCTACGAGCAGTACTTC.